Below are 30 T cell receptor beta chains sequenced from a single sample in a study of T-cell memory formation after mild COVID-19 (TCRdb year 2021). Library preparation employed 5' RACE. The listed sequencing device is Illumina NovaSeq 6000. Using fastp trimming at Q25 and MiXCR clonotype assembly, TCRdb reanalyzed the public sequencing data and kept in-frame beta chains. Every entry covers one CDR3 protein and lists the most common genes and DNA from its rows. The sample table lists approximately 290,000 distinct CDR3 sequences, about 15% of them with a count of one. Roughly 20% of the sample goes to the ten largest clones. The sequencing sample was made of PBMCs or a T cell subset sorted from them (not recorded which). All receptors derive from a man between 18 and 29 years old who had mild COVID-19 (a few samples of this study predate the infection). The sample titles of this study are shuffled in the database, so cell type and time point are left out; the donor was told from shared clones.

The chain carries TRBV15 and TRBJ2-7; either TRBD1 or TRBD2 may supply D (5 bases each). V lost 0 bases and J 7 bases, leaving 13 bases between the germline ends. The CDR3 is 14 amino acids. The germline CDR1 and CDR2 sequences are LNHNV and YYDKDF (reference sequence). The CDR3 nucleotides read TGTGCCACCAGCAGAGATATTTCGGGGCTAGAGCAGTACGTC. This translates into CATSRDISGLEQYV.

This chain connects TRBV7-2 to TRBJ1-5; tentative D call: TRBD1 (5 bases). Trimming stripped 5 bases from V and 5 bases from J, with 19 bases between. The V gene's germline CDR1 is SGHTA and CDR2 FQGNSA. The CDR3 sequence is 16 residues long. CDR3 amino acids: CASSPAASGGDQPQHF. The CDR3 DNA reads as TGTGCCAGCAGCCCAGCGGCATCGGGGGGAGATCAGCCCCAGCATTTT.

This clonotype was picked up many times. V gene TRBV12-3 or TRBV12-4 combines with J gene TRBJ1-5, with D hard to call. The CDR3 has 16 amino acids. The V and J ends lost 3 bases and 2 bases respectively, with 14 bases between them. The DNA of the CDR3 is TGTGCCAGCAGTTTCTCAGCCGGGGAAGGCAATCAGCCCCAGCATTTT. Translation: CASSFSAGEGNQPQHF.

This clonotype has a handful of counts. The chain has TRBV4-2 and TRBJ2-5; D possibly corresponds to TRBD2 (7 bases). This CDR3 is 18 amino acids long. Germline V gene data show CDR1 as LGHNA and CDR2 as YNFKEQ. Trimming removed 2 bases from V and 9 bases from J, with 28 bases in between. The CDR3 nucleotides are TGTGCCAGCAGCCAACTTCAGATAGGCGGGGGCCTCTCATTGGCCCAGTACTTC. It encodes CASSQLQIGGGLSLAQYF.

This chain connects TRBV10-3 to TRBJ1-1; no firm D call. CDR3 length: 12 amino acids. V was cut by 3 bases and J by 8 bases, with 10 bases left in between. CDR1 is ENHRY and CDR2 is SYGVKD in the germline V gene. CDR3 sequence reads: CAISERPTEAFF. CDR3 nucleotide sequence: TGTGCCATCAGTGAACGTCCAACGGAAGCTTTCTTT.

The chain is built from TRBV3-1 and TRBJ1-5; possibly TRBD1 for D (5 bases). V dropped 2 bases and J dropped 5 bases, with 10 bases sitting between them. The CDR3 extends over 14 amino acids. Germline V gene lookup returns CDR1 LGHDT and CDR2 YNNKEL (reference sequence). The CDR3 nucleotides read TGTGCCAGCAGCCAATCCAGGGATGATCAGCCCCAGCATTTT. Protein product: CASSQSRDDQPQHF.

The chain has TRBV14 and TRBJ1-1; no reliable D call. This CDR3 is built from 13 residues. Germline CDR1 is SGHDN and CDR2 is FVKESK. V lost 2 bases, J lost 11 bases, and 15 bases lay in between. This chain's CDR3 is CASSQPPTTGAFF. The CDR3 DNA reads as TGTGCCAGCAGCCAACCTCCCACCACGGGGGCTTTCTTT.

This clonotype turned up a few times. V is TRBV5-6 and J is TRBJ1-5, with 7 positions matching TRBD1. The germline V gene encodes CDR1 SGHDT and CDR2 YYEEEE. After removal of 1 base from V and 9 bases from J, the junction contained 13 bases not matched to a gene. The CDR3 has 16 residues. The CDR3 DNA reads as TGTGCCAGCAGCTTGTATGTAGGCAGGGGGGAACGGCCCCAGCATTTT. It translates to CASSLYVGRGERPQHF.

This clonotype has more than one count but fewer than ten. CDR3 DNA: TGCAGTGCGGGTGACTGGACAGGGAACTATGGCTACACCTTC. It encodes CSAGDWTGNYGYTF. V is TRBV20-1 and J is TRBJ1-2, with TRBD1 matching 8 bases. Germline V gene lookup returns CDR1 DFQATT and CDR2 SNEGSKA (reference sequence). The CDR3 consists of 14 residues. J gave up 2 bases and V 6 bases, and 8 bases lay outside the gene matches.

This clonotype has a handful of counts. The CDR3, as DNA: TGTGCCAGCAGTGCGAGGGGAAGGGCGGCGTCTGGCTACACCTTC. It yields the protein CASSARGRAASGYTF. The V call is TRBV2, the J call TRBJ1-2; D might be TRBD1 (5 bases). The germline V and J ends were trimmed by 4 bases and 7 bases, with 19 bases remaining between them. The CDR3 extends over 15 amino acids. Germline CDR1 and CDR2: SNHLY and FYNNEI. The whole variable domain, filled in from reference TRBV2 and TRBJ1-2, reads EPEVTQTPSHQVTQMGQEVILRCVPISNHLYFYWYRQILGQKVEFLVSFYNNEISEKSEIFDDQFSVERPDGSNFTLKIRSTKLEDSAMYFCASSARGRAASGYTFGSGTRLTVV.

Only a few counts were recorded for this clonotype. CDR3 DNA: TGTGCCAGCCGGGGGAGCACAGATACGCAGTATTTT. As protein: CASRGSTDTQYF. The J gene is TRBJ2-3, the V gene TRBV18, with TRBD2 as a possible D gene (6 bases). The germline CDR1 and CDR2 sequences are KGHSH and LQKENI. The CDR3 spans 12 residues. V was cut by 8 bases and J by 0 bases, with 6 bases left in between.

There are many counts of this clonotype. The rearrangement joins TRBV29-1 to TRBJ2-3; possibly TRBD1 for D (5 bases). This CDR3 has 14 amino acids. Germline-derived CDR1 and CDR2 are SQVTM and ANQGSEA. V lost 1 base to trimming and J lost 0 bases, with 8 bases between them. The CDR3 DNA sequence: TGCAGCGTTGAAGTGGGGCCCAGCACAGATACGCAGTATTTT. It yields the protein CSVEVGPSTDTQYF.

J is TRBJ2-3 and V is TRBV20-1; the match to TRBD2 covers 8 bases. CDR1 DFQATT and CDR2 SNEGSKA come from the germline V gene (reference sequence). The CDR3 is 15 amino acids. J gave up 4 bases and V 6 bases, and 12 bases lay outside the gene matches. CDR3 in amino acids: CSAQTGSGAADTQYF. CDR3 nucleotides: TGCAGTGCCCAAACGGGTAGCGGGGCTGCAGATACGCAGTATTTT.

This chain uses TRBV5-5 with TRBJ2-5; 8 bases agree with TRBD2. Per the germline V gene, CDR1 is SGHKS and CDR2 is YYEKEE (reference sequence). This CDR3 has 16 amino acids. V lost 0 bases and J lost 5; bases outside the gene matches: 9. The CDR3 nucleotides are TGTGCCAGCAGCTTGGTTCTCGGGGGGGGAGGCGAGACCCAGTACTTC. It translates to CASSLVLGGGGETQYF. The full variable domain, rest sourced from reference TRBV5-5 and TRBJ2-5, is DAGVTQSPTHLIKTRGQQVTLRCSPISGHKSVSWYQQVLGQGPQFIFQYYEKEERGRGNFPDRFSARQFPNYSSELNVNALLLGDSALYLCASSLVLGGGGETQYFGPGTRLLVL.

This clonotype turned up a few times. The rearrangement links TRBV20-1 to TRBJ1-5, with D possibly TRBD1 on 5 matching bases. V gave up 0 bases and J gave up 5 bases, with 14 bases separating them. Germline loops: CDR1 DFQATT, CDR2 SNEGSKA (reference sequence). There are 15 residues in the CDR3. The DNA of the CDR3 is TGCAGTGCTAGAGATCGGAGGCGGGGGTATCAGCCCCAGCATTTT. This translates into CSARDRRRGYQPQHF.

The rearrangement uses TRBV7-8 and TRBJ2-5, with a possible D match to TRBD2 (5 bases). Trimming shortened V by 3 bases and J by 5 bases, and 10 bases separated the two germline ends. The CDR3 covers 13 residues. Germline values: CDR1 SGHVS, CDR2 FQNEAQ. The chain's CDR3 is CASSLDLTETQYF. The CDR3 nucleotides are TGTGCCAGCAGCTTGGACTTGACGGAGACCCAGTACTTC.

In this sample, this clonotype turned up a few times. This chain uses TRBV5-1 with TRBJ1-1; D is uncertain. Trimming removed 4 bases from V and 1 base from J, with 11 bases in between. The length of the CDR3 is 14 residues. The germline V gene encodes CDR1 SGHRS and CDR2 YFSETQ. The CDR3 spells CASSSLVENTEAFF. DNA for the CDR3: TGCGCCAGCAGCAGCCTGGTTGAGAACACTGAAGCTTTCTTT.

The chain recombines TRBV7-2 with TRBJ2-7; TRBD1 is a possible D gene (5 bases). CDR3 length equals 15 residues. V dropped 1 base and J dropped 2 bases, with 12 bases sitting between them. Germline values: CDR1 SGHTA, CDR2 FQGNSA. The CDR3: CASSLVGQGPYEQYV. Here the CDR3 DNA reads TGTGCCAGCAGCTTAGTCGGCCAGGGTCCCTACGAGCAGTACGTC.

The genes are TRBV20-1 and TRBJ2-7, with a possible D match to TRBD2 (6 bases). Germline V gene sequence: CDR1 DFQATT, CDR2 SNEGSKA (reference sequence). The V and J ends lost 3 bases and 0 bases respectively, with 12 bases between them. The CDR3 has 14 amino acids. This chain's CDR3 is CSASDRGSSYEQYF. Written as DNA, the CDR3 is TGCAGTGCTAGCGATCGGGGGAGCTCCTACGAGCAGTACTTC.

The J gene is TRBJ2-3, the V gene TRBV10-3; 11 bases agree with TRBD2. Germline loops: CDR1 ENHRY, CDR2 SYGVKD. Unmatched junction bases numbered 14, after V lost 3 bases and J lost 3 bases. This CDR3 region has 19 residues. CDR3 DNA: TGTGCCATCAGTGAACCAGTCGGAATAGCGGGGGGGCGGACAGATACGCAGTATTTT. Protein: CAISEPVGIAGGRTDTQYF.

The gene calls are TRBV12-3 or TRBV12-4 and TRBJ1-1; 12 bases fit TRBD1. With V trimmed by 8 bases and J by 3 bases, 10 bases remained unmatched. The CDR3 is 16 amino acids. The CDR3 nucleotides read TGTGCCAGCGCGAACCCGGGACAGGGGGCCGACACTGAAGCTTTCTTT. Encoded protein: CASANPGQGADTEAFF.

The rearrangement uses TRBV7-9 and TRBJ2-7; possibly TRBD1 for D (6 bases). V was clipped by 3 bases and J by 0 bases, with 9 bases between them. CDR1 is SEHNR, CDR2 FQNEAQ, per germline (reference sequence). The CDR3 spans 14 residues. The DNA for the CDR3 is TGTGCCAGCAGCTTTACAGGGAGCTCCTACGAGCAGTACTTC. It encodes CASSFTGSSYEQYF.

The V and J genes are TRBV7-2 and TRBJ2-1, with D perhaps TRBD2 (6 bases). The CDR3 contains 16 residues. Germline CDR1 and CDR2: SGHTA and FQGNSA. Trimming removed 3 bases at V and 5 bases at J, with 17 bases between. CDR3 DNA sequence: TGTGCCAGCAGCTTCGTGGGTCCCGGGGGAGACAATGAGCAGTTCTTC. As protein: CASSFVGPGGDNEQFF. Full variable domain (missing parts from reference TRBV7-2 and TRBJ2-1): GAGVSQSPSNKVTEKGKDVELRCDPISGHTALYWYRQSLGQGLEFLIYFQGNSAPDKSGLPSDRFSAERTGGSVSTLTIQRTQQEDSAVYLCASSFVGPGGDNEQFFGPGTRLTVL.

The V gene is TRBV4-3, the J gene TRBJ2-2; 10 nucleotides match TRBD1. CDR1 and CDR2 (germline): LGHNA, YSLEER. This CDR3 spans 15 amino acids. Trimming took 4 bases from V and 6 from J; bases not matched to a gene: 5. CDR3: CASSPDRGPAGELFF. CDR3 DNA sequence: TGCGCCAGCAGCCCCGACAGGGGGCCGGCCGGGGAGCTGTTTTTT.

In this sample, this clonotype turned up a few times. V and J are TRBV9 and TRBJ2-1; D uncertain. CDR1 SGDLS and CDR2 YYNGEE come from the germline V gene. CDR3 size: 15 residues. Between the trimmed V and J ends, which lost 3 bases and 0 bases, there was a span of 10 bases. The CDR3, as DNA: TGTGCCAGCAGCGCTCTTGGCGTCTCCTACAATGAGCAGTTCTTC. Its protein is CASSALGVSYNEQFF.

This clonotype has a handful of counts. The V and J genes are TRBV7-2 and TRBJ1-5, with a tentative D call TRBD1 (5 bases). Germline CDR1 and CDR2: SGHTA and FQGNSA. This CDR3 comprises 15 residues. V dropped 4 bases and J dropped 6 bases, with 16 bases sitting between them. CDR3 protein: CASSSSRVRGQPQHF. The CDR3 DNA reads as TGTGCCAGCAGCTCCTCCAGGGTCCGGGGTCAGCCCCAGCATTTT. Based on the CDR3 plus reference TRBV7-2 and TRBJ1-5, the full variable domain is GAGVSQSPSNKVTEKGKDVELRCDPISGHTALYWYRQSLGQGLEFLIYFQGNSAPDKSGLPSDRFSAERTGGSVSTLTIQRTQQEDSAVYLCASSSSRVRGQPQHFGDGTRLSIL.

J is TRBJ2-4 and V is TRBV6-5; no clear D gene. V was cut by 0 bases and J by 0 bases, with 12 bases left in between. The CDR3 loop spans 17 amino acids. Germline V gene sequence: CDR1 MNHEY, CDR2 SVGAGI. CDR3 protein: CASSYSRPGLAKNIQYF. The CDR3 DNA reads as TGTGCCAGCAGTTACTCGAGGCCGGGTTTAGCCAAAAACATTCAGTACTTC.

This clonotype was detected only a few times. The chain recombines TRBV15 with TRBJ1-2, with 8 bases aligning to TRBD1. CDR3 size: 13 residues. Unmatched junction bases numbered 6, after V lost 8 bases and J lost 4 bases. CDR1 is LNHNV, CDR2 YYDKDF, per germline (reference sequence). The CDR3 nucleotides read TGTGCCACCCGGGGGACAGGCCGCTATGGCTACACCTTC. This sequence encodes CATRGTGRYGYTF.

The J gene is TRBJ2-7, the V gene TRBV5-5; D tentatively reads TRBD1 or TRBD2 (5 bases each). Germline-derived CDR1 and CDR2 are SGHKS and YYEKEE (reference sequence). Trimming stripped 1 base from V and 1 base from J, with 9 bases between. The CDR3 is made up of 14 amino acids. CDR3 loop: CASSLPGSSYEQYV. The CDR3 region has the DNA TGTGCCAGCAGCTTGCCAGGGAGTTCCTACGAGCAGTACGTC.

This clonotype was observed a few times. This sequence joins TRBV20-1 and TRBJ1-4, with 8 bases aligning to TRBD1. The germline CDR1 and CDR2 sequences are DFQATT and SNEGSKA (reference sequence). The J segment lost 7 bases and the V segment lost 0 bases, leaving 13 bases of the junction unmatched. This CDR3 spans 17 amino acids. The CDR3 sequence: CSARDLNIRTGLEKLFF. The CDR3 nucleotides are TGCAGTGCTAGAGATCTCAATATCCGGACAGGGCTTGAAAAACTGTTTTTT.